The 21 T cell receptor beta chains given below trace back to one sample, sequenced in a study of post-analysis software for immune sequencing data (dated by TCRdb to between 2015 and 2016). Overall study outcomes, separate from this receptor: Significantly higher frequencies in patients than in controls were found for roughly 5 TRBV segments, including TRBV5-6, TRBV5-1 and TRBV20-1.

The receptor library was made with PCR. These reads were obtained on an Illumina HiSeq 2500. To reduce PCR and sequencing biases, unique molecular identifiers were built into the TCR beta cDNA libraries. TCRdb passed the public sequencing reads through fastp at Q25 and MiXCR, retaining productive beta sequences. Under each unique CDR3 protein, matching rows form one entry showing the most common genes and DNA. Present in this sample are roughly 570,000 distinct CDR3 sequences, 30% to 40% of which were seen just once. Around 6% of the sample belongs to the ten largest clones. Antigens for these TCRs are unknown. The material sequenced was blood. These receptor sequences come from a girl aged 2 to 17 with multiple sclerosis.

This clonotype was counted only a few times. This CDR3 is CSAREVNYGYTF. DNA of the CDR3: TGCAGTGCTAGGGAGGTTAACTATGGCTACACCTTC. The rearrangement uses TRBV20-1 and TRBJ1-2; D unresolved. Germline assignment: CDR1 DFQATT and CDR2 SNEGSKA (reference sequence). V was clipped by 3 bases and J by 1 base, with 6 bases between them. The length of the CDR3 is 12 residues.

The chain links TRBV10-1 to TRBJ2-1; 10 nucleotides align to TRBD1. Trimming took 6 bases from V and 6 from J; bases not matched to a gene: 8. The CDR3 covers 15 residues. The germline CDR1 and CDR2 sequences are WNHNN and SYGVQD (reference sequence). CDR3 nucleotides: TGCGCCAGCAGAAGGACAGGGGGGGTAAGCAATGAGCAGTTCTTC. Amino acid sequence: CASRRTGGVSNEQFF.

The chain links TRBV6-2 or TRBV6-3 to TRBJ2-1, with TRBD2 matching 9 bases. The germline V gene has CDR1 MNHEY and CDR2 SVGEGT. J gave up 8 bases and V 6 bases, and 8 bases lay outside the gene matches. This CDR3 is 14 amino acids long. The CDR3 DNA follows: TGTGCCAGCAGGGAAGCGGGGGGTGGACATGAGCAGTTCTTC. Amino acid sequence: CASREAGGGHEQFF.

On this clonotype itself: A much larger clone lies one base from this, so it may be a read error. This chain joins TRBV3-1 and TRBJ2-5; 10 nucleotides agree with TRBD2. The CDR3 covers 16 residues. The junction had 14 bases not matched to a gene; V was cut back by 4 bases and J by 9 bases. In germline, CDR1 is LGHDT, CDR2 YNNKEL (reference sequence). The CDR3 nucleotides are TGTGCCAGCAGCCGCTGGTTAGCGGGGGGAGCTGAGTCCCAGTACTTC. Its protein is CASSRWLAGGAESQYF.

The sample holds a few counts of this clonotype. V and J are TRBV12-3 or TRBV12-4 and TRBJ1-5, with D maybe TRBD1 (5 bases). V shed 1 base and J shed 2 bases, with 9 bases lying between them. The CDR3 totals 15 residues. CDR3 sequence reads: CASSLVSGGNQPQHF. CDR3 coding DNA: TGTGCCAGCAGTTTAGTTTCGGGGGGCAATCAGCCCCAGCATTTT.

The V gene is TRBV14, the J gene TRBJ1-2; no reliable D call. The V gene's germline CDR1 is SGHDN and CDR2 FVKESK. Trimming pared 8 bases from V and 2 bases from J, leaving 9 bases between. This CDR3 has 12 residues. The CDR3 sequence is CASGRRNYGYTF. CDR3 in DNA: TGTGCCAGCGGCAGGAGAAACTATGGCTACACCTTC.

The chain uses TRBV4-1 and TRBJ1-2, with no clear D. The CDR3 runs to 14 residues. Germline CDR1 reads MGHRA; CDR2 reads YSYEKL. Trimming took off 5 bases at V and 11 bases at J, with 21 bases between the two ends. The CDR3 sequence: CASSVTVRVSGYTF. The DNA of the CDR3 is TGCGCCAGCAGCGTGACTGTGAGGGTGAGTGGATACACCTTC.

The V call is TRBV5-1, the J call TRBJ2-1; the D is unclear. The CDR3 loop spans 12 amino acids. Trimming cost V 1 base and J 9 bases, with 8 bases left between them. Per the germline V gene, CDR1 is SGHRS and CDR2 is YFSETQ. The CDR3 sequence is CASSLSRFEQFF. The CDR3, as DNA: TGCGCCAGCAGCTTGAGTCGTTTTGAGCAGTTCTTC.

This clonotype showed up just a few times. The rearrangement links TRBV20-1 to TRBJ2-5; weak D call: TRBD1 (6 bases). Germline-derived CDR1 and CDR2 are DFQATT and SNEGSKA (reference sequence). The CDR3 is 15 residues long. Deletions cut 0 bases from V and 3 bases from J, with 14 bases between. The DNA for the CDR3 is TGCAGTGCTAGAGATCCAAGGGCAGGGGAAGAGACCCAGTACTTC. Translation: CSARDPRAGEETQYF.

The genes are TRBV9 and TRBJ1-4; 8 nucleotides line up with TRBD1. This CDR3 contains 15 residues. Germline CDR1 is SGDLS and CDR2 is YYNGEE. The junction had 5 bases not matched to a gene; V was cut back by 0 bases and J by 7 bases. The CDR3 sequence is CASSVEQGVGEKLFF. The CDR3 DNA follows: TGTGCCAGCAGCGTAGAACAGGGGGTGGGTGAAAAACTGTTTTTT.

The chain combines TRBV29-1 with TRBJ2-4; D gene unclear. The V and J ends lost 5 bases and 0 bases respectively, with 17 bases between them. The CDR3 has 16 residues. CDR1 is SQVTM and CDR2 is ANQGSEA in the germline V gene. The DNA of the CDR3 is TGCAGCGTTACGCAATCTCAAGGCCCAGCCAAAAACATTCAGTACTTC. Protein: CSVTQSQGPAKNIQYF.

This clonotype was counted ten times or more. The V and J genes are TRBV7-2 and TRBJ2-5; 7 bases map to TRBD2. V was clipped by 2 bases and J by 5 bases; unmatched bases: 5. Germline V gives CDR1 SGHTA, CDR2 FQGNSA. The CDR3 length is 14 residues. The CDR3, as DNA: TGTGCCAGCAGCTTACAGGCGGGGGAGGAGACCCAGTACTTC. It translates to CASSLQAGEETQYF.

This clonotype was seen many times. The chain has TRBV3-1 and TRBJ1-2, with 7 bases that match TRBD1. CDR1 and CDR2 from the germline V gene are LGHDT and YNNKEL (reference sequence). This CDR3 spans 15 amino acids. After removal of 2 bases from V and 0 bases from J, the junction contained 3 bases not matched to a gene. The CDR3 nucleotides are TGTGCCAGCAGCCAACATAGGGGGCCTAACTATGGCTACACCTTC. Encoded protein: CASSQHRGPNYGYTF.

The chain carries TRBV11-2 and TRBJ2-6, with D possibly matching TRBD1 (5 bases). Germline V gene lookup returns CDR1 SGHAT and CDR2 FQNNGV. The CDR3 spans 17 residues. Trimming cost V 2 bases and J 4 bases, with 15 bases left between them. CDR3: CASSLPIGAPGANVLTF. CDR3 coding DNA: TGTGCCAGCAGCTTACCCATAGGGGCTCCCGGGGCCAACGTCCTGACTTTC. Together with reference TRBV11-2 and TRBJ2-6, the CDR3 gives the full variable domain: EAGVAQSPRYKIIEKRQSVAFWCNPISGHATLYWYQQILGQGPKLLIQFQNNGVVDDSQLPKDRFSAERLKGVDSTLKIQPAKLEDSAVYLCASSLPIGAPGANVLTFGAGSRLTVL.

This clonotype was picked up many times. A junction boundary mismatches the germline segment, possibly from a read error. The V gene is TRBV5-1, the J gene TRBJ1-1; the D is unclear. The CDR3 loop spans 12 amino acids. The germline V gene has CDR1 SGHRS and CDR2 YFSETQ. The chain's CDR3 is CASSLSNTEAFF. The CDR3 region has the DNA TGTGCCAGCAGCTTAAGCAACACTGAAGCTTTCTTT.

This chain connects TRBV19 to TRBJ1-5; no definite D call. The CDR3 is 15 amino acids. With 7 bases removed from V and 0 bases from J, the gap between germline ends came to 13 bases. CDR1 LNHDA and CDR2 SQIVND come from the germline V gene (reference sequence). The CDR3 bases are TGTGCCAGTACTATTACAGCCTATAGCAATCAGCCCCAGCATTTT. This codes for CASTITAYSNQPQHF.

Turning to this clonotype: A much more abundant neighbour one base away suggests this may be a read error. The chain carries TRBV7-9 and TRBJ2-1; TRBD2 matches 8 bases. The CDR3 sequence is 15 residues long. Germline CDR1 SEHNR, CDR2 FQNEAQ (reference sequence). The chain's CDR3 is CASSLIGGAYNEQCF. The CDR3 DNA reads as TGTGCCAGCAGCTTAATCGGGGGGGCCTACAATGAGCAGTGCTTC.

This rearrangement joins TRBV11-2 to TRBJ2-7, with 10 bases fitting TRBD1. The J call is doubtful: the DNA matches TRBJ2-5 better. The CDR3 covers 15 residues. CDR1 and CDR2 (germline): SGHAT, FQNNGV. This CDR3 is CASSSGDRGRQTQYF. CDR3 DNA sequence: TGTGCCAGCAGCTCGGGGGACAGGGGCCGTCAGACCCAGTACTTC.

The rearrangement joins TRBV7-3 to TRBJ2-1; 12 bases are a match to TRBD1. The CDR3 extends over 20 amino acids. The junction had 18 bases not matched to a gene; V was cut back by 3 bases and J by 6 bases. Germline lookup yields CDR1 SGHTA and CDR2 FQGTGA. The CDR3 is CASSLSGTGGTRTTRNEQFF. In DNA form, the CDR3 reads TGTGCCAGCAGCTTGTCGGGGACAGGGGGCACTAGGACCACCCGCAATGAGCAGTTCTTC. The full variable domain, with the rest looked up from reference TRBV7-3 and TRBJ2-1, is GAGVSQTPSNKVTEKGKYVELRCDPISGHTALYWYRQSLGQGPEFLIYFQGTGAADDSGLPNDRFFAVRPEGSVSTLKIQRTERGDSAVYLCASSLSGTGGTRTTRNEQFFGPGTRLTVL.

This rearrangement joins TRBV9 to TRBJ1-2; the D gene is possibly TRBD1 (6 bases). Trimming shortened V by 8 bases and J by 0 bases, and 17 bases separated the two germline ends. The CDR3 sequence is 15 residues long. Germline CDR1 reads SGDLS; CDR2 reads YYNGEE. The chain's CDR3 is CASRAEGGTNYGYTF. DNA for the CDR3: TGTGCCAGTAGGGCCGAGGGGGGGACTAACTATGGCTACACCTTC.

The sample holds a few counts of this clonotype. The CDR3 DNA follows: TGTGCCAGCAGTCGACAGGGGGCGAGCAATCAGCCCCAGCATTTT. Translating it yields CASSRQGASNQPQHF. This chain uses TRBV6-1 with TRBJ1-5, with 10 bases that match TRBD1. CDR1 and CDR2 from the germline V gene are MNHNS and SASEGT. CDR3 length: 15 residues. Trimming cost V 5 bases and J 1 base; bases outside gene matches: 2.